This T cell receptor beta chain came from a study of T cell changes during pregnancy in multiple sclerosis. Germline CDR1 is SGHRS and CDR2 is YFSETQ. Trimming pared 4 bases from V and 0 bases from J, leaving 8 bases between. The CDR3 is 14 residues long. Sequencing used immunoSEQ multiplex PCR; TCRdb keeps in-frame clones, though not all of them. The table records under 65,000 clones, over 90% of them present only once. Sequenced material: CD4+ T cells from peripheral blood mononuclear cells, taken in the third trimester of pregnancy. The TCR originated in a female donor with multiple sclerosis, enrolled in a pregnancy study. The chain recombines TRBV5-1 with TRBJ1-5; D remains ambiguous. CDR3 coding DNA: TGCGCCAGCAGCCCGGGTCATAGCAATCAGCCCCAGCATTTT. Its protein is CASSPGHSNQPQHF.